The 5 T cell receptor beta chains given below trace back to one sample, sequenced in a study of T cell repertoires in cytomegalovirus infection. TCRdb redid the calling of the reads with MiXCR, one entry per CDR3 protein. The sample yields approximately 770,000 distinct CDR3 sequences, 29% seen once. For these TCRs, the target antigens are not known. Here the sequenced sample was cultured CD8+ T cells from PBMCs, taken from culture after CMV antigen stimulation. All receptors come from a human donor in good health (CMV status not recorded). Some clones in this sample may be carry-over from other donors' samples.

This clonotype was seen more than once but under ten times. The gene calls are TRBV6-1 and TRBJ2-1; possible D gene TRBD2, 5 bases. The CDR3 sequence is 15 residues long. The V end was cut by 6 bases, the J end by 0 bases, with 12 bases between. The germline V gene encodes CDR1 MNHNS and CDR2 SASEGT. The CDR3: CASREDSSSYNEQFF. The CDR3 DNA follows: TGTGCCAGCAGGGAGGACTCGAGCTCCTACAATGAGCAGTTCTTC.

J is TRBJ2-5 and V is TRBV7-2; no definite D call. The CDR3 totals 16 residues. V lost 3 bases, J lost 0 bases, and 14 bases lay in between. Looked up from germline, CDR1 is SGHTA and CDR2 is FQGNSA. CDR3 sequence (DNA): TGTGCCAGCAGCTTTCCCGCAGACTTCTACCAAGAGACCCAGTACTTC. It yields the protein CASSFPADFYQETQYF.

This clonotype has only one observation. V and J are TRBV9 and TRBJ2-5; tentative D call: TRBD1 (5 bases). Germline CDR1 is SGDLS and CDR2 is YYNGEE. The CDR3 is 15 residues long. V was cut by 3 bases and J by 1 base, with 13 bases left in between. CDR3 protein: CASSATGHSQETQYF. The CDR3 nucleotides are TGTGCCAGCAGCGCCACAGGACACTCCCAAGAGACCCAGTACTTC.

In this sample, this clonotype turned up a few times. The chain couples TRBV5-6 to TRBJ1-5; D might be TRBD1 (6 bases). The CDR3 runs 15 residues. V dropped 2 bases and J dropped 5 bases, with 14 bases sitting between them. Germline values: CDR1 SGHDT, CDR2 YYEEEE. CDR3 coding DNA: TGTGCCAGCAGCTTTTCCGGGACACAACATCAGCCCCAGCATTTT. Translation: CASSFSGTQHQPQHF.

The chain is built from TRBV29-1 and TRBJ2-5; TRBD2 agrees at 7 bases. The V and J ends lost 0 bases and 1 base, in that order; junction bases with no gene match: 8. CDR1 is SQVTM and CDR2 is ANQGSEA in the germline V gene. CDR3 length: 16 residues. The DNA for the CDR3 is TGCAGCGTTGAAGATCCCTGGGACTACCTCCAAGAGACCCAGTACTTC. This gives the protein CSVEDPWDYLQETQYF.